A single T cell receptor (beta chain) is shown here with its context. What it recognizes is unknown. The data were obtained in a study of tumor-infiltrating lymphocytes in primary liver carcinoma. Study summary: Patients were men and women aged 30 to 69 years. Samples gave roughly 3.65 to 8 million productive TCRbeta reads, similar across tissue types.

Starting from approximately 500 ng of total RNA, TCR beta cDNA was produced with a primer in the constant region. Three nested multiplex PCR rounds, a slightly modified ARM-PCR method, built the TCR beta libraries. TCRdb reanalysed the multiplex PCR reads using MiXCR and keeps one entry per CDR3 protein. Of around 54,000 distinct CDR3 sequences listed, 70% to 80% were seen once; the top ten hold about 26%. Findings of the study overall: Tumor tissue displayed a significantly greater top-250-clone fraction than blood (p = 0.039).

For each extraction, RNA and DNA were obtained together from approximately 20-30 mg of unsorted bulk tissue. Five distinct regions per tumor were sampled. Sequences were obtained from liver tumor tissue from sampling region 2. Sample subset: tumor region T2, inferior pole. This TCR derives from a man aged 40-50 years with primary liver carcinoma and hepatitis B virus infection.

CDR3 amino acids: CASSLGLSGEVDSEQFF. DNA of the CDR3: TGTGCCAGCAGTCTGGGACTATCGGGAGAAGTTGACAGTGAGCAGTTCTTC. This chain joins TRBV11-1 and TRBJ2-1, with 7 bases lining up with TRBD2. This CDR3 has 17 residues. V dropped 6 bases and J dropped 9; count of bases not matched to a gene: 20. CDR1 SGHAT and CDR2 FQDESV come from the germline V gene (reference sequence). Looking up the rest from reference TRBV11-1 and TRBJ2-1 gives the full variable domain: EAEVAQSPRYKITEKSQAVAFWCDPISGHATLYWYRQILGQGPELLVQFQDESVVDDSQLPKDRFSAERLKGVDSTLKIQPAELGDSAMYLCASSLGLSGEVDSEQFFGPGTRLTVL.